The 20 T cell receptor beta chains in this list originate from one sample, sequenced in a study of T cells after yellow fever vaccination. TCRdb recomputed calls from the 5' RACE reads with MiXCR, one row per CDR3 protein. The sample gives more than 120,000 distinct CDR3 sequences, roughly 8% of which show up once; about 0.73% is in the top ten. Sequencing used CD4+ T cells sorted from PBMCs, obtained 5 days after the yellow fever booster vaccination. The receptors stem from a man aged 25 to 45 who received the YFV17D yellow fever vaccine.

There are many counts of this clonotype. The DNA for the CDR3 is TGCGCCAGCAGCTTGTCCCCACTCGGCGTCGGGGAGCTGTTTTTT. Residues: CASSLSPLGVGELFF. The rearrangement uses TRBV5-1 and TRBJ2-2, with D hard to call. The germline V gene encodes CDR1 SGHRS and CDR2 YFSETQ. Trimming pared 1 base from V and 7 bases from J, leaving 14 bases between. CDR3 length: 15 residues.

This clonotype was observed at least ten times. J is TRBJ2-7 and V is TRBV12-3 or TRBV12-4; TRBD2 matches 12 bases. V trimming: 6 bases; J trimming: 2 bases; junction bases outside the gene matches: 5. The CDR3 has 15 residues. The CDR3 DNA follows: TGTGCCAGCAGCCCGGGACTAGCGGGCCCCTACGAGCAGTACTTC. Translation gives CASSPGLAGPYEQYF.

This clonotype was observed many times. The chain joins TRBV10-2 to TRBJ2-4; D may be TRBD2 (5 bases). With 9 bases removed from V and 5 bases from J, the gap between germline ends came to 14 bases. CDR3 length: 13 amino acids. Looked up from germline, CDR1 is WSHSY and CDR2 is SAAADI. CDR3 bases: TGCGCCAGTCAGACGGGGTTCGAAAACATTCAGTACTTC. Amino acid sequence: CASQTGFENIQYF.

The sample holds many counts of this clonotype. The chain links TRBV21-1 to TRBJ2-3; the table's D gene call, TRBD1, was not cross checked with the DNA. TRBV21-1 is recorded as a pseudogene. CDR3 length: 15 residues. CDR3 loop: CASGQRHQDRDTQYF. DNA for the CDR3: TGTGCCAGCGGACAACGACACCAGGACAGAGATACGCAGTATTTT.

This clonotype has ten or more counts. The rearrangement joins TRBV29-1 to TRBJ2-1, with a tentative D call TRBD2 (6 bases). Germline lookup yields CDR1 SQVTM and CDR2 ANQGSEA. Trimming took 6 bases from V and 4 from J, leaving 13 bases between them. This CDR3 is 13 amino acids long. DNA for the CDR3: TGCAGCGTGGGGGACTCTCTTTACAATGAGCAGTTCTTC. Protein sequence: CSVGDSLYNEQFF.

In its sample, this clonotype was seen a few times. V gene TRBV7-9 combines with J gene TRBJ2-5; TRBD2 aligns across 8 bases. The ends lost 4 bases at V and 7 bases at J; junction bases unmatched: 5. The germline V gene has CDR1 SEHNR and CDR2 FQNEAQ (reference sequence). The CDR3 covers 13 residues. The CDR3 nucleotides are TGTGCCAGCAGCTCGAACGCGGGGGGGACCCAGTACTTC. Amino acids: CASSSNAGGTQYF. The whole variable domain, filled in from reference TRBV7-9 and TRBJ2-5, reads DTGVSQNPRHKITKRGQNVTFRCDPISEHNRLYWYRQTLGQGPEFLTYFQNEAQLEKSRLLSDRFSAERPKGSFSTLEIQRTEQGDSAMYLCASSSNAGGTQYFGPGTRLLVL.

The chain carries TRBV12-3 or TRBV12-4 and TRBJ2-7; a possible D gene is TRBD1 (7 bases). V lost 4 bases and J lost 7, with 14 bases in between. CDR3 length: 13 amino acids. The CDR3 protein is CASSSPGGREQYF. DNA of the CDR3: TGTGCCAGCAGTTCACCAGGGGGGAGGGAGCAGTACTTC.

This clonotype has at least ten counts. The chain combines TRBV27 with TRBJ2-6; 7 bases fit TRBD2. CDR3 length equals 17 residues. The germline V gene encodes CDR1 MNHEY and CDR2 SMNVEV (reference sequence). J lost 0 bases, V lost 5 bases, and 7 bases had no gene match. The CDR3 region is CASSLLAEASGANVLTF. For the CDR3, the DNA is TGTGCCAGCAGTCTGCTAGCGGAGGCCTCTGGGGCCAACGTCCTGACTTTC.

This clonotype was counted ten times or more. The chain recombines TRBV6-5 with TRBJ2-5; a weak D match, TRBD2 (6 bases). This CDR3 is built from 13 residues. Trimming removed 2 bases from V and 5 bases from J, with 9 bases in between. Germline-derived CDR1 and CDR2 are MNHEY and SVGAGI. CDR3 DNA: TGTGCCAGCAGTTACGTCGGAGGGGAGACCCAGTACTTC. Protein sequence: CASSYVGGETQYF.

This clonotype was seen ten or more times. CDR3 sequence reads: CASARLAGPTDTQYF. The CDR3 DNA reads TGTGCCAGCGCTCGTCTAGCGGGCCCCACAGATACGCAGTATTTT. The V gene is TRBV15, the J gene TRBJ2-3; 8 nucleotides align to TRBD2. This CDR3 has 15 amino acids. The J segment lost 2 bases and the V segment lost 10 bases, leaving 11 bases of the junction unmatched. The V gene's germline CDR1 is LNHNV and CDR2 YYDKDF (reference sequence).

This clonotype appeared many times. CDR3 residues: CATSLGGRGSGNTIYF. CDR3 nucleotides: TGTGCCACCAGCCTGGGTGGACGGGGCTCTGGAAACACCATATATTTT. The chain couples TRBV15 to TRBJ1-3; D uncertain. CDR3 length equals 16 residues. CDR1 LNHNV and CDR2 YYDKDF come from the germline V gene (reference sequence). The ends were cut back, 5 bases at V and 0 bases at J, with 14 bases in the middle.

This clonotype was observed at least ten times. The chain joins TRBV7-9 to TRBJ2-7; 11 bases map to TRBD2. V shed 4 bases and J 2 bases; nucleotides not matched to a gene: 4. Germline assignment: CDR1 SEHNR and CDR2 FQNEAQ (reference sequence). The CDR3 has 15 residues. The CDR3 loop is CASSSSTSGTYEQYF. The DNA of the CDR3 is TGTGCCAGCAGCTCCTCGACTAGCGGGACCTACGAGCAGTACTTC.

As concerns this clonotype: A much larger clone sits a single nucleotide away, making a read error possible. CDR3 residues: CASSSRAGGNIGELFF. In DNA form, the CDR3 reads TGTGCTAGCAGCTCGAGGGCGGGAGGGAACATCGGGGAGCTGTTTTTT. V gene TRBV7-7 combines with J gene TRBJ2-2; 9 nucleotides agree with TRBD2. The CDR3 extends over 16 amino acids. Germline CDR1 is SSHAT and CDR2 is FNYEAQ (reference sequence).

At least ten counts were recorded for this clonotype. The chain carries TRBV27 and TRBJ2-3; D unresolved. V lost 5 bases to trimming and J lost 3 bases, with 15 bases between them. Germline assignment: CDR1 MNHEY and CDR2 SMNVEV (reference sequence). The CDR3 spans 15 residues. The CDR3 spells CASSNGRIVTDTQYF. As DNA, the CDR3 is TGTGCCAGCAGTAACGGAAGGATAGTAACAGATACGCAGTATTTT.

This clonotype was seen many times. J is TRBJ2-5 and V is TRBV28; D might be TRBD2 (6 bases). Trimming removed 6 bases at V and 1 base at J, with 9 bases between. The CDR3 sequence is 13 residues long. The germline V gene encodes CDR1 MDHEN and CDR2 SYDVKM. CDR3 sequence reads: CASRGGLQETQYF. CDR3 DNA sequence: TGTGCCAGCAGGGGGGGTCTCCAAGAGACCCAGTACTTC.

This clonotype was seen many times. This rearrangement joins TRBV9 to TRBJ2-2, with 7 bases that match TRBD2. Germline V gene data show CDR1 as SGDLS and CDR2 as YYNGEE. After removal of 1 base from V and 2 bases from J, the junction contained 5 bases not matched to a gene. This CDR3 is built from 16 residues. CDR3 protein: CASSVRAGLNTGELFF. The CDR3 DNA follows: TGTGCCAGCAGCGTACGAGCGGGACTAAACACCGGGGAGCTGTTTTTT.

This clonotype has a count of ten or more. This chain connects TRBV7-2 to TRBJ2-3, with 9 nucleotides matching TRBD2. The germline gives CDR1 SGHTA, CDR2 FQGNSA. J gave up 6 bases and V 0 bases, and 7 bases lay outside the gene matches. The CDR3 runs to 16 residues. CDR3 residues: CASSLATGSGRDTQYF. CDR3 nucleotides: TGTGCCAGCAGCTTAGCAACGGGGAGCGGGAGGGATACGCAGTATTTT.

This clonotype was detected ten times or more. V gene TRBV18 combines with J gene TRBJ2-1, with D unresolved. Germline V lookup: CDR1 KGHSH, CDR2 LQKENI. CDR3 length: 13 residues. Between the trimmed V and J ends, which lost 2 bases and 5 bases, there was a span of 7 bases. For the CDR3, the DNA is TGTGCCAGCTCACCAAGTATTGACAATGAGCAGTTCTTC. It specifies CASSPSIDNEQFF. Full variable domain (remainder filled in from reference TRBV18 and TRBJ2-1): NAGVMQNPRHLVRRRGQEARLRCSPMKGHSHVYWYRQLPEEGLKFMVYLQKENIIDESGMPKERFSAEFPKEGPSILRIQQVVRGDSAAYFCASSPSIDNEQFFGPGTRLTVL.

This clonotype was counted at least ten times. This chain connects TRBV6-6 to TRBJ1-1, with D hard to call. The CDR3 sequence is 13 residues long. From germline, CDR1 is MNHNY and CDR2 SVGAGI (reference sequence). V was pared by 4 bases and J by 0 bases, with 6 bases between. CDR3 nucleotides: TGTGCCAGCAGTTTTGAATTGAACACTGAAGCTTTCTTT. Translating gives CASSFELNTEAFF.

The sample holds many counts of this clonotype. This chain joins TRBV12-3 or TRBV12-4 and TRBJ2-7, with D unresolved. This CDR3 comprises 13 residues. The V end was cut by 1 base, the J end by 2 bases, with 6 bases between. The CDR3 nucleotides read TGTGCCAGCAGTTTAGGGGGTCCCTACGAGCAGTACTTC. Residues: CASSLGGPYEQYF.